This entry is about one TCR beta chain. Its antigen remains unknown. As processed by the authors: ImmunoSEQ only sent back junction sequences with no quality scores, so filtering was done differently. Some clones are missing from TCRdb's copy, which holds only in-frame ones; the method was immunoSEQ multiplex PCR. V, J and clone size were drawn from that table, and D and trimming were deduced from the DNA. The repertoire holds 2 million to 2.5 million clones, with 95% as singletons. Per germline, CDR1 SGHTA and CDR2 FQGNSA. The CDR3 is made up of 16 amino acids. The V segment lost 2 bases and the J segment 7 bases; nucleotides outside the gene matches: 7. This sample was included in a study of shared clonotypes between healthy human individuals. Study-wide results and caveats: What rarefaction showed was incomplete sorted-subset sequencing despite large depth. Clonotypes shared by all four sorted-subset donors had higher generation probabilities than non-shared clonotypes.

The sequence came from a man younger than 35 in good health. The chain joins TRBV7-2 to TRBJ2-3; 12 positions agree with TRBD2. What was sequenced was naive CD4+ T cells sorted from blood. As to subset: CD45RA+ positively selected. DNA for the CDR3: TGTGCCAGCAGCTTATCCGTAGGACTAGCGGGGAATACGCAGTATTTT. This sequence encodes CASSLSVGLAGNTQYF.